A selection of T cell receptor beta chains follows, all from one sample in a study of shared clonotypes between healthy human individuals. The method was immunoSEQ multiplex PCR; TCRdb's version includes in-frame clones alone and lacks a portion of them. Of about 590,000 clones detected, nearly 97% appear once; the ten largest clones hold 0.11%. The sequencing sample was made of naive CD8+ T cells sorted from blood. These receptors were taken from a woman aged 25 to 39 in good health. CDR3s include the opening cysteine and the closing phenylalanine or tryptophan. D genes are given only for firm matches. Size is omitted from some rows. Given values are once, few, many or a class for expanded clones.

>NA|NA|TRBV29-1|TRBJ2-1
CSVGGGKSYEQFF
TGCAGCGTAGGGGGGGGGAAGTCATATGAGCAGTTCTTC
>TRBD2|NA|TRBV6-7|TRBJ2-7
CASSYSPGLAGELSMGQYF
TGTGCCAGCAGTTACTCCCCGGGACTAGCGGGAGAGTTGTCCATGGGGCAGTACTTC
>NA|NA|TRBV7-9|TRBJ2-1
CASSRRERAGGSHEQFF
TGTGCCAGCAGCCGTAGGGAGAGGGCAGGAGGAAGTCATGAGCAGTTCTTC
>NA|NA|TRBV5-6|TRBJ1-2
CASSFDTGGGYTF
TGTGCCAGCAGCTTCGACACGGGAGGAGGCTACACCTTC
>NA|NA|TRBV30|TRBJ1-1
CAWGWRTEAFF
TGTGCCTGGGGGTGGAGGACTGAAGCTTTCTTT
>NA|NA|TRBV4-1|TRBJ2-3
CASSRSSSATQYF
TGCGCCAGCAGCCGATCCTCCTCTGCTACGCAGTATTTT
>NA|NA|TRBV27|TRBJ2-2
CASSFYAGELFF
TGTGCCAGCAGTTTTTACGCCGGGGAGCTGTTTTTT
>NA|NA|TRBV20-1|TRBJ2-7
CSARGYSTYF
TGCAGTGCTAGGGGTTATTCCACATACTTC
>TRBD2|NA|TRBV5-4|TRBJ2-1
CASSLWGGHNEQFF
TGTGCCAGCAGCTTGTGGGGGGGACACAATGAGCAGTTCTTC
>NA|NA|TRBV28|TRBJ1-5
CASSLLQGSNQPQHF
TGTGCCAGCAGTTTATTGCAGGGAAGCAATCAGCCCCAGCATTTT
>TRBD1|NA|TRBV6-5|TRBJ2-7
CASSRRDSSYEQYF
TGTGCCAGCAGTCGCCGGGACAGTTCCTACGAGCAGTACTTC
>NA|NA|TRBV2|TRBJ2-7
CASSESGGYEQYF
TGTGCCAGCAGTGAGTCTGGGGGCTACGAGCAGTACTTC
>NA|NA|TRBV7-3|TRBJ2-1
CASSLIGPGEQFF
TGTGCCAGCAGCTTAATAGGTCCTGGCGAGCAGTTCTTC
>NA|NA|TRBV7-9|TRBJ1-4
CASSPPDGSNEKLFF
TGTGCCAGCAGCCCTCCCGACGGATCTAATGAAAAACTGTTTTTT
>NA|NA|TRBV13|TRBJ1-1
CASSLGPPNTEAFF
TGTGCCAGCAGCTTAGGACCGCCGAACACTGAAGCTTTCTTT
>TRBD2|NA|TRBV28|TRBJ2-7
CASGTSGYEQYF
TGTGCCAGTGGGACTAGCGGCTACGAGCAGTACTTC
>NA|NA|TRBV9|TRBJ2-3
CASSVASRSTDTQYF
TGTGCCAGCAGCGTAGCGTCCAGGAGCACAGATACGCAGTATTTT
>TRBD1|NA|TRBV4-1|TRBJ1-1
CASSPEVADREAFF
TGCGCCAGCAGCCCGGAAGTGGCGGACAGGGAAGCTTTCTTT
>NA|few|TRBV14|TRBJ1-2
CASSHGSPRYTF
TGTGCCAGCAGCCACGGGTCCCCTCGCTACACCTTC
>NA|NA|TRBV2|TRBJ2-7
CASRGRKYEQYF
TGTGCCAGCAGGGGCAGAAAGTACGAGCAGTACTTC
>NA|NA|TRBV2|TRBJ2-1
CASSEQGVTYNEQFF
TGTGCCAGCAGCGAGCAGGGAGTAACCTACAATGAGCAGTTCTTC
>TRBD2|NA|TRBV7-2|TRBJ2-2
CASSPRGAGGGTGELFF
TGTGCCAGCAGCCCGCGGGGAGCGGGAGGTGGCACCGGGGAGCTGTTTTTT
>NA|NA|TRBV6-6|TRBJ2-7
CASSTGTPSYEQYF
TGTGCCAGCAGTACCGGGACACCCTCCTACGAGCAGTACTTC
>NA|NA|TRBV28|TRBJ1-5
CASSFGPNQPQHF
TGTGCCAGCAGTTTCGGGCCCAATCAGCCCCAGCATTTT
>NA|once|TRBV2|TRBJ1-4
CASREGGENEKLFF
TGTGCCAGCAGGGAGGGCGGAGAAAATGAAAAACTGTTTTTT
>NA|once|TRBV19|TRBJ1-1
CASSARDGMNTEAFF
TGTGCCAGTAGTGCCCGGGACGGTATGAACACTGAAGCTTTCTTT
>NA|NA|TRBV27|TRBJ1-1
CASSLGWGTEAFF
TGTGCCAGCAGTTTAGGTTGGGGCACTGAAGCTTTCTTT
>NA|NA|TRBV5-4|TRBJ2-7
CASSSGTSYEQYF
TGTGCCAGCAGCTCCGGGACCTCCTACGAGCAGTACTTC
>TRBD1|NA|TRBV7-8|TRBJ1-1
CASSLGQGAYFSEAFF
TGTGCCAGCAGCTTAGGGCAGGGGGCGTATTTTAGTGAAGCTTTCTTT
>TRBD1|once|TRBV7-3|TRBJ2-3
CASSHTGGSDTDTQYF
TGTGCCAGCAGCCATACAGGGGGCTCTGACACAGATACGCAGTATTTT
>NA|NA|TRBV27|TRBJ2-1
CASSFLGGIYNEQFF
TGTGCCAGCAGTTTCCTAGGGGGTATTTACAATGAGCAGTTCTTC
>NA|NA|TRBV28|TRBJ1-4
CASRQSGENEKLFF
TGTGCCAGCAGGCAATCAGGGGAAAATGAAAAACTGTTTTTT
>NA|NA|TRBV7-9|TRBJ2-7
CASSSPRVYEQYF
TGTGCCAGCAGCTCCCCCAGGGTCTACGAGCAGTACTTC
>TRBD2|NA|TRBV6-5|TRBJ2-3
CASSPFLAGGAAQYF
TGTGCCAGCAGTCCCTTCTTAGCGGGAGGAGCGGCGCAGTATTTT
>NA|NA|TRBV15|TRBJ1-1
CATSRDFPAGNTEAFF
TGTGCCACCAGCAGAGATTTCCCCGCAGGGAACACTGAAGCTTTCTTT
>TRBD2|NA|TRBV11-2|TRBJ2-1
CASSLDLAGDNEQFF
TGTGCCAGCAGCTTAGATCTAGCGGGAGACAATGAGCAGTTCTTC
>TRBD2|NA|TRBV11-1|TRBJ2-1
CASSSGTSVNEQFF
TGTGCCAGCAGCTCTGGGACTAGCGTGAATGAGCAGTTCTTC
>NA|NA|TRBV28|TRBJ2-7
CASCVEAAWGRWGYEQYF
TGTGCCAGCTGCGTTGAGGCAGCCTGGGGGCGTTGGGGTTACGAGCAGTACTTC
>NA|NA|TRBV9|TRBJ2-1
CASSVGSDEQFF
TGTGCCAGCAGCGTAGGTAGCGATGAGCAGTTCTTC
>TRBD2|NA|TRBV28|TRBJ2-1
CASSFPSGLLDEQFF
TGTGCCAGCAGTTTTCCTAGCGGCTTGCTGGATGAGCAGTTCTTC
>TRBD2|NA|TRBV11-1|TRBJ2-1
CASSPVPGEGLANEQFF
TGTGCCAGCAGCCCCGTACCGGGGGAGGGATTGGCCAATGAGCAGTTCTTC
>NA|NA|TRBV29-1|TRBJ2-7
CSAAPSYHEQYF
TGCAGCGCAGCTCCGTCGTATCACGAGCAGTACTTC
>NA|NA|TRBV4-2|TRBJ2-1
CASSRMTSNEQFF
TGTGCCAGCAGCCGGATGACTAGCAATGAGCAGTTCTTC
>NA|NA|TRBV19|TRBJ1-1
CASTSFGNGAEAFF
TGTGCCAGTACCTCTTTCGGAAATGGCGCTGAAGCTTTCTTT
>NA|NA|TRBV6-4|TRBJ2-1
CASTLKARNEQFF
TGTGCCAGCACCCTTAAAGCTAGAAATGAGCAGTTCTTC
>TRBD2|once|TRBV27|TRBJ2-7
CASSLLGTTAYEQYF
TGTGCCAGCAGTTTACTGGGGACTACCGCCTACGAGCAGTACTTC
>NA|NA|TRBV7-9|TRBJ2-7
CASSLEANYEQYF
TGTGCCAGCAGCTTAGAGGCTAACTACGAGCAGTACTTC
>TRBD2|NA|TRBV28|TRBJ2-7
CASSGRLAGGLYEQYF
TGTGCCAGCAGTGGAAGACTAGCGGGAGGACTCTACGAGCAGTACTTC
>NA|NA|TRBV11-2|TRBJ2-7
CASSLGTRLEGYF
TGTGCCAGCAGCTTAGGGACACGGCTAGAGGGGTACTTC
>NA|once|TRBV2|TRBJ2-1
CASSEGFSLYNEQFF
TGTGCCAGCAGTGAAGGGTTCAGTCTGTACAATGAGCAGTTCTTC
>NA|NA|TRBV28|TRBJ2-5
CASSPIPGPHAGETQYF
TGTGCCAGCAGCCCCATCCCGGGACCTCACGCCGGGGAGACCCAGTACTTC
>TRBD2|NA|TRBV28|TRBJ2-1
CASSSLRESSYNEQFF
TGTGCCAGCAGTTCGTTGCGGGAGAGCTCCTACAATGAGCAGTTCTTC
>TRBD2|NA|TRBV28|TRBJ2-2
CASSAGLAGNTGELFF
TGTGCCAGCAGTGCGGGACTAGCGGGGAACACCGGGGAGCTGTTTTTT
>NA|once|TRBV9|TRBJ2-3
CASSAEGGETDTQYF
TGTGCCAGCAGCGCTGAAGGGGGAGAGACAGATACGCAGTATTTT
>TRBD2|NA|TRBV4-2|TRBJ2-1
CASSPRQASGRAPEQFF
TGTGCCAGCAGCCCAAGGCAGGCTAGCGGGAGGGCCCCTGAGCAGTTCTTC
>TRBD1|NA|TRBV6-6|TRBJ1-1
CASSYRTGVNTEAFF
TGTGCCAGCAGTTACAGGACAGGGGTGAACACTGAAGCTTTCTTT
>NA|few|TRBV27|TRBJ1-1
CASSLSWGLVAEAFF
TGTGCCAGCAGTTTATCGTGGGGGCTCGTCGCTGAAGCTTTCTTT
>TRBD1|NA|TRBV6-6|TRBJ1-4
CASSTGGSEKLFF
TGTGCCAGCAGTACAGGGGGTAGTGAAAAACTGTTTTTT
>NA|NA|TRBV5-4|TRBJ1-1
CASSDHIGGNEAFF
TGTGCCAGCAGCGACCATATCGGGGGAAATGAAGCTTTCTTT